This TCR beta chain originates from a study of blood T cell repertoires in COVID-19. Study as a whole: The cDNA or gDNA used as material had been derived from T cells, B-cell-depleted T cells, or PBMCs.

Trimming removed 6 bases from V and 8 bases from J; junction bases left unmatched: 16. CDR3 length: 16 amino acids. Germline-derived CDR1 and CDR2 are MNHEY and SVGEGT. In the authors' methods: Reference gene primer amplification gave nucleated cell count estimates. The table came from immunoSEQ multiplex PCR; TCRdb's copy has only in-frame clones and leaves some out. The V and J calls and clone size were taken over from that table, and D and trimming were inferred from the DNA. The sample has roughly 78,000 clones, approximately 89% seen once. There are a few counts of this clone. The clonotype was recovered from a woman aged 55-70 years with acute or convalescent COVID-19. The source material was peripheral blood. The chain joins TRBV6-2 or TRBV6-3 to TRBJ2-7; TRBD1 aligns across 10 bases. The chain's CDR3 is CASSSPSVGTGAKQYF. Here the CDR3 DNA reads TGTGCCAGCAGCTCCCCGAGCGTCGGGACAGGGGCTAAGCAGTACTTC.